The sequence of this T cell receptor beta chain was determined in a study of control samples from healthy donors and cancer patients. The repertoire was sequenced with immunoSEQ multiplex PCR; TCRdb's copy has only in-frame clones and lacks some. The sample lists about 60,000 clones, approximately 88% seen once, with approximately 4% in the top ten. V was trimmed by 8 bases and J by 2 bases, leaving 15 bases between them. Germline-derived CDR1 and CDR2 are LGHDT and YNNKEL (reference sequence). CDR3 size: 14 residues. The clonotype originates from a man in his fifties in good health. The specimen sequenced was blood. The gene calls are TRBV3-1 (or the pseudogene TRBV3-2) and TRBJ1-2; a weak D match, TRBD1 (5 bases). CDR3 in amino acids: CASALGGVNYGYTF. The CDR3 region has the DNA TGTGCCAGCGCCCTCGGGGGAGTAAACTATGGCTACACCTTC.